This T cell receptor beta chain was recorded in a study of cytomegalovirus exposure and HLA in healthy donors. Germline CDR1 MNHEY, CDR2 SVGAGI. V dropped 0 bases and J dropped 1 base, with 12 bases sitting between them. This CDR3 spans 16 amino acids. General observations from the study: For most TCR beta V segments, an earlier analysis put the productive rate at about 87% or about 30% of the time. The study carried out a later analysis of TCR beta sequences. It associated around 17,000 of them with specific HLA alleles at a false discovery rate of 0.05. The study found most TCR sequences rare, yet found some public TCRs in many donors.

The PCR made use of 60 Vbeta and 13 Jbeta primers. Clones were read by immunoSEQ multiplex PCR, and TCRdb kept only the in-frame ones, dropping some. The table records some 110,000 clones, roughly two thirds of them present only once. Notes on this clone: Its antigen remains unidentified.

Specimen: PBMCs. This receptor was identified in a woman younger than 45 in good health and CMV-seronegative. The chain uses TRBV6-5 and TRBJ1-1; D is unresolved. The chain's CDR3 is CASSYSTPHQNTEAFF. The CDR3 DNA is TGTGCCAGCAGTTACTCGACTCCACACCAGAACACTGAAGCTTTCTTT.